Below, one T cell receptor (beta chain) is given with its context. Data came from immunoSEQ multiplex PCR; TCRdb stores just in-frame clones and leaves some out. This table has about 190,000 clones, 84% appearing once. These data belong to a study of blood T cell repertoires in COVID-19. For the study at large: Researchers got acute and convalescent COVID-19 samples from the United States, Italy and Spain. The analysed material was cDNA or gDNA that came from T cells, B-cell-depleted T cells, or PBMCs.

Source material: peripheral blood. The sequence was collected from a woman between 70 and 85 years old with active or convalescent COVID-19.

CDR3 DNA sequence: TGTGCCAGCTCACCCACTAGCGCCCGAGGCACAGATACGCAGTATTTT. Amino acid sequence: CASSPTSARGTDTQYF. The chain links TRBV18 to TRBJ2-3; TRBD2 matches 7 bases. The CDR3 loop spans 16 amino acids. CDR1 KGHSH and CDR2 LQKENI come from the germline V gene. With V trimmed by 3 bases and J by 1 base, 7 bases remained unmatched.